The entry that follows covers one T cell receptor beta chain sequence. In the source study's methods: For nucleated cells, counts were estimated from reference gene primer amplification. Measured with immunoSEQ multiplex PCR; TCRdb has only the in-frame clones, and not every one. D and trimming were read from the DNA, whereas the V and J calls and clone size are those reported in that table. Of about 250,000 clones listed, roughly 90% are singletons. This specimen belongs to a study of blood T cell repertoires in COVID-19. Study context: Samples representing acute and convalescent COVID-19 were sourced from the United States, Italy and Spain. The cDNA or gDNA used as material had been derived from T cells, B-cell-depleted T cells, or PBMCs.

Trimming removed 7 bases from V and 2 bases from J; junction bases left unmatched: 10. Germline CDR1 SGHVS, CDR2 FQNEAQ. The CDR3 contains 15 residues. V and J are TRBV7-8 and TRBJ2-7; 8 bases line up with TRBD1. Sequencing was done on a sample of peripheral blood. This receptor was taken from a woman in her twenties or thirties with acute or convalescent COVID-19. The chain's CDR3 is CASISKAGQAYEQYF. In nucleotides, the CDR3 is TGTGCCAGCATCAGTAAGGCGGGACAGGCCTACGAGCAGTACTTC. The full variable domain, in which reference TRBV7-8 and TRBJ2-7 provide the parts outside the CDR3, is GAGVSQSPRYKVAKRGQDVALRCDPISGHVSLFWYQQALGQGPEFLTYFQNEAQLDKSGLPSDRFFAERPEGSVSTLKIQRTQQEDSAVYLCASISKAGQAYEQYFGPGTRLTVT.